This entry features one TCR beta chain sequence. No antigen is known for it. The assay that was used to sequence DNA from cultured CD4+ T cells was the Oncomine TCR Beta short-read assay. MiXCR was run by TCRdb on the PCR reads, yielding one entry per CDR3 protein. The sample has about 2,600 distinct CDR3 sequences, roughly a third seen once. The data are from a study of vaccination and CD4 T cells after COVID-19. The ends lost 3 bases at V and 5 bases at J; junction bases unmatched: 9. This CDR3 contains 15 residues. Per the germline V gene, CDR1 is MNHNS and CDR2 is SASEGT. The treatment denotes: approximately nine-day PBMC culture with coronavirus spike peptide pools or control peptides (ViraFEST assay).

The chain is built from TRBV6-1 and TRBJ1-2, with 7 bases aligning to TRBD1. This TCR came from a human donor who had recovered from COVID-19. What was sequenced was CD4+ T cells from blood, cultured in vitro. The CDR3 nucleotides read TGTGCCAGCAGTGACTTGGCGACAGGGACATATGGCTACACCTTC. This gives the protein CASSDLATGTYGYTF.